This T cell receptor beta chain was identified in a study of blood T cell repertoires in COVID-19. Generated by immunoSEQ multiplex PCR, the TCRdb table keeps only in-frame clones and is missing some. The table lists about 300,000 clones, approximately 90% of them singletons. Trimming shortened V by 6 bases and J by 4 bases, and 10 bases separated the two germline ends. The CDR3 runs 14 residues. Germline V gives CDR1 MRHNA, CDR2 SNTAGT. The clonotype was recovered from a woman in her 30s with COVID-19, enrolled during active disease. This chain joins TRBV6-4 and TRBJ1-6; perhaps TRBD1 as D (5 bases). The sample consisted of peripheral blood. CDR3 nucleotide sequence: TGTGCCAGCAGCCCTGGGGGGTATAATTCACCCCTCCACTTT. Protein product: CASSPGGYNSPLHF.